The 21 T cell receptor beta chains presented below share a single source sample, sequenced in a study of CD8 T cells in Susac syndrome (dated by TCRdb to about 2019). The method was the immunoSEQ multiplex PCR assay. RNA was extracted with the RNeasy kit and about 0.45 to 1 ug was reverse transcribed using random hexamers. The public sequencing data were trimmed at Q25 with fastp and processed into clonotypes with MiXCR by TCRdb, which kept only in-frame beta chains. Each entry merges the rows of one CDR3 protein and shows their most common DNA and genes. The sample table contains more than 250,000 distinct CDR3 sequences; only one count was recorded for roughly nine tenths of them. In total, the top ten clones hold roughly 0.064% of the sample. Specimen: CD4+ T cells from PBMCs. All receptors come from a human donor with multiple sclerosis.

The chain employs TRBV10-3 and TRBJ1-1; the D gene is possibly TRBD1 (6 bases). The V gene's germline CDR1 is ENHRY and CDR2 SYGVKD. Trimming shortened V by 1 base and J by 4 bases, and 10 bases separated the two germline ends. The CDR3 is 14 amino acids. The CDR3 bases are TGTGCCATCAGTGAGTGGGGGGCAGGCACTGAAGCTTTCTTT. Translation: CAISEWGAGTEAFF.

The chain employs TRBV19 and TRBJ1-1; 7 positions agree with TRBD1. The ends lost 1 base at V and 5 bases at J; junction bases unmatched: 4. The V gene's germline CDR1 is LNHDA and CDR2 SQIVND (reference sequence). This CDR3 is 14 amino acids long. The CDR3 region is CASSIAAGGTEAFF. CDR3 sequence (DNA): TGTGCCAGTAGTATAGCAGCAGGGGGTACTGAAGCTTTCTTT.

The chain carries TRBV5-1 and TRBJ2-4; no firm D call. Germline values: CDR1 SGHRS, CDR2 YFSETQ. The CDR3 totals 13 residues. V lost 4 bases and J 7 bases, leaving 12 bases between the germline ends. CDR3 protein: CASSLDDINIQYF. As DNA, the CDR3 is TGCGCCAGCAGCCTTGATGACATTAACATTCAGTACTTC.

The chain uses TRBV29-1 and TRBJ2-5, with 8 positions matching TRBD2. Germline V gene data show CDR1 as SQVTM and CDR2 as ANQGSEA. J gave up 5 bases and V 6 bases, and 14 bases lay outside the gene matches. The CDR3 runs to 15 residues. The CDR3 spells CSVANPTGGGETQYF. The CDR3 coding sequence is TGCAGCGTAGCTAATCCGACAGGCGGGGGGGAGACCCAGTACTTC. The full variable domain, with the rest looked up from reference TRBV29-1 and TRBJ2-5, is SAVISQKPSRDICQRGTSLTIQCQVDSQVTMMFWYRQQPGQSLTLIATANQGSEATYESGFVIDKFPISRPNLTFSTLTVSNMSPEDSSIYLCSVANPTGGGETQYFGPGTRLLVL.

The gene calls are TRBV20-1 and TRBJ2-5, with TRBD2 matching over 8 bases. The CDR3 runs 15 residues. Trimming removed 3 bases from V and 3 bases from J; junction bases left unmatched: 9. The germline gives CDR1 DFQATT, CDR2 SNEGSKA (reference sequence). The CDR3 bases are TGCAGTGCTAGGGCTTTAGCGGGATGGAAAGAGACCCAGTACTTC. This codes for CSARALAGWKETQYF.

This chain links TRBV20-1 with TRBJ2-3; 9 bases are shared with TRBD2. The CDR3 length is 16 residues. Per germline, CDR1 DFQATT and CDR2 SNEGSKA (reference sequence). J was trimmed by 0 bases and V by 6 bases; bases with no gene match: 10. CDR3 DNA: TGCAGTGCCACCTCCGACCTAGCGGGGAGCACAGATACGCAGTATTTT. It specifies CSATSDLAGSTDTQYF.

This chain uses TRBV30 with TRBJ2-2; perhaps TRBD1 as D (5 bases). Trimming took off 2 bases at V and 2 bases at J, with 9 bases between the two ends. Per the germline V gene, CDR1 is GTSNPN and CDR2 is SVGIG (reference sequence). The length of the CDR3 is 14 residues. The CDR3 sequence: CAWSTGQNTGELFF. In DNA, the CDR3 is TGTGCCTGGAGTACTGGACAAAACACCGGGGAGCTGTTTTTT.

The chain links TRBV7-2 to TRBJ2-2; D unresolved. CDR3 length: 16 amino acids. The V end was cut by 1 base, the J end by 6 bases, with 15 bases between. Germline V lookup: CDR1 SGHTA, CDR2 FQGNSA. The CDR3 DNA reads TGTGCCAGCAGCTTAGAGGTAGTTTTGGTGTCCGGGGAGCTGTTTTTT. Its translation: CASSLEVVLVSGELFF.

The V and J genes are TRBV20-1 and TRBJ2-7, with 13 bases that match TRBD2. The V and J ends lost 1 base and 4 bases, in that order; junction bases with no gene match: 4. Germline V gives CDR1 DFQATT, CDR2 SNEGSKA (reference sequence). The CDR3 length is 15 residues. This CDR3 is CSARGTSGGVYEQYF. DNA for the CDR3: TGCAGTGCTAGAGGGACTAGCGGGGGCGTTTACGAGCAGTACTTC.

This sequence joins TRBV7-2 and TRBJ2-2, with 9 bases lining up with TRBD2. Trimming cost V 2 bases and J 6 bases; bases outside gene matches: 7. Germline V CDR1 and CDR2: SGHTA, FQGNSA. This CDR3 comprises 16 residues. In DNA form, the CDR3 reads TGTGCCAGCAGCTTATTGGGCGGGAGGGACCCCGGGGAGCTGTTTTTT. Protein product: CASSLLGGRDPGELFF. The whole variable domain, filled in from reference TRBV7-2 and TRBJ2-2, reads GAGVSQSPSNKVTEKGKDVELRCDPISGHTALYWYRQSLGQGLEFLIYFQGNSAPDKSGLPSDRFSAERTGGSVSTLTIQRTQQEDSAVYLCASSLLGGRDPGELFFGEGSRLTVL.

The CDR3 sequence is CATSDSGRTGNTIYF. The CDR3 DNA sequence: TGTGCCACCAGTGATAGCGGCAGGACTGGAAACACCATATATTTT. This rearrangement joins TRBV24-1 to TRBJ1-3, with unresolved D. Trimming took 3 bases from V and 2 from J, leaving 10 bases between them. The V gene's germline CDR1 is KGHDR and CDR2 SFDVKD. The CDR3 sequence is 15 residues long.

The V and J genes are TRBV29-1 and TRBJ2-4, with D unclear. The length of the CDR3 is 14 residues. Germline V lookup: CDR1 SQVTM, CDR2 ANQGSEA. Trimming cost V 4 bases and J 0 bases, with 10 bases left between them. This CDR3 is CSVVGGLAKNIQYF. Here the CDR3 DNA reads TGCAGCGTTGTGGGTGGATTAGCCAAAAACATTCAGTACTTC.

The rearrangement links TRBV20-1 to TRBJ2-3, with 7 bases matching TRBD1. From germline, CDR1 is DFQATT and CDR2 SNEGSKA (reference sequence). V lost 5 bases, J lost 2 bases, and 10 bases stayed unmatched. The CDR3 consists of 15 residues. The CDR3 sequence: CSASGDRAHTDTQYF. The DNA for the CDR3 is TGCAGTGCTTCCGGAGACAGGGCCCACACAGATACGCAGTATTTT.

In nucleotides, the CDR3 is TGTGCCAGCGGGGCCGGCGGTAGCACAGATACGCAGTATTTT. Protein: CASGAGGSTDTQYF. V gene TRBV6-1 combines with J gene TRBJ2-3, with D tentatively TRBD1 (5 bases). V lost 8 bases and J lost 0, with 12 bases in between. CDR1 is MNHNS, CDR2 SASEGT, per germline. The CDR3 spans 14 residues.

The chain links TRBV20-1 to TRBJ2-2, with D perhaps TRBD2 (6 bases). Germline-derived CDR1 and CDR2 are DFQATT and SNEGSKA (reference sequence). The CDR3 is 16 amino acids. Trimming pared 3 bases from V and 6 bases from J, leaving 20 bases between. CDR3 bases: TGCAGTGCTAGGGAAATGGGACTGACTTTCTCCGGGGAGCTGTTTTTT. Amino acid sequence: CSAREMGLTFSGELFF.

This clonotype was seen a single time. The CDR3 region is CASSIPGGGMLGEQFF. The CDR3 bases are TGTGCCAGCAGCATACCGGGGGGGGGAATGCTCGGTGAGCAGTTCTTC. The chain combines TRBV7-3 with TRBJ2-1; TRBD2 agrees at 8 bases. The J segment lost 9 bases and the V segment lost 5 bases, leaving 15 bases of the junction unmatched. There are 16 residues in the CDR3. Germline V CDR1 and CDR2: SGHTA, FQGTGA.

The chain carries TRBV23-1 and TRBJ1-1, with D perhaps matching TRBD1 (5 bases). TRBV23-1 is given ORF status, its function remaining uncertain. Between the trimmed V and J ends, which lost 7 bases and 3 bases, there was a span of 21 bases. This CDR3 comprises 16 residues. The CDR3 sequence is CASTLERDVFHTEAFF. The CDR3 coding sequence is TGCGCCAGCACCCTGGAGCGGGACGTCTTCCACACTGAAGCTTTCTTT.

The chain recombines TRBV5-1 with TRBJ2-1; perhaps TRBD1 as D (6 bases). The CDR3 is 14 amino acids. Per germline, CDR1 SGHRS and CDR2 YFSETQ. V dropped 4 bases and J dropped 0 bases, with 8 bases sitting between them. CDR3 amino acids: CASSPDSSYNEQFF. The CDR3 DNA is TGCGCCAGCAGCCCGGACAGCTCCTACAATGAGCAGTTCTTC.

This chain joins TRBV7-3 and TRBJ2-3; possibly TRBD1 or TRBD2 for D (6 bases each). The CDR3 has 14 residues. The V end lost 5 bases, the J end lost 13 bases, and 22 bases lay between the germline ends. The germline CDR1 and CDR2 sequences are SGHTA and FQGTGA. DNA of the CDR3: TGTGCCAGCAGCCCGGGGACACTTAGCGGCCCAAAGTATTTT. Its protein is CASSPGTLSGPKYF.

The chain is built from TRBV30 and TRBJ1-1, with 7 bases that match TRBD1. Germline-derived CDR1 and CDR2 are GTSNPN and SVGIG (reference sequence). Losses at the gene ends were 1 base for V and 1 base for J; bases not matched to a gene: 21. This CDR3 region has 20 residues. The CDR3 spells CAWSDPRPTTGKDWNTEAFF. The CDR3 DNA follows: TGTGCCTGGAGTGACCCCCGGCCAACGACAGGGAAGGATTGGAACACTGAAGCTTTCTTT.

V is TRBV5-4 and J is TRBJ1-1, with 8 bases aligning to TRBD1. From germline, CDR1 is SGHNT and CDR2 YYREEE (reference sequence). This CDR3 is 16 amino acids long. Trimming cost V 4 bases and J 10 bases; bases outside gene matches: 18. The CDR3 coding sequence is TGTGCCAGCAGCCCTGGAGGGGCAGGGGGCGCCGCGTCAGCTTTCTTT. Residues: CASSPGGAGGAASAFF. The complete variable domain, with remaining parts taken from reference TRBV5-4 and TRBJ1-1, reads ETGVTQSPTHLIKTRGQQVTLRCSSQSGHNTVSWYQQALGQGPQFIFQYYREEENGRGNFPPRFSGLQFPNYSSELNVNALELDDSALYLCASSPGGAGGAASAFFGQGTRLTVV.